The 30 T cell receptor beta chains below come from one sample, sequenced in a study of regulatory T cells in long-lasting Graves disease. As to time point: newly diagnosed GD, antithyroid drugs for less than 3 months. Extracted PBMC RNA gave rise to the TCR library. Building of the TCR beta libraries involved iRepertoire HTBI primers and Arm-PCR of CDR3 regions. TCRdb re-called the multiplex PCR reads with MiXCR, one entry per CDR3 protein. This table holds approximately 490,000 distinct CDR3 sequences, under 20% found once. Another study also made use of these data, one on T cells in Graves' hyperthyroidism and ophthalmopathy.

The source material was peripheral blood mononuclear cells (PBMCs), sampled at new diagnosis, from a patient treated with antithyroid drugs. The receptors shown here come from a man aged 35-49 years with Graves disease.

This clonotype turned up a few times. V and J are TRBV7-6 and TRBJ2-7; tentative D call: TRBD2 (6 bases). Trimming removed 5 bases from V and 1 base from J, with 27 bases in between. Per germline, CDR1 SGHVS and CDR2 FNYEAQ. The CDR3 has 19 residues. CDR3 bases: TGTGCCAGCAGCCCCAGGCCGGACGGGGGAAGTCTAGGGTCCTACGAGCAGTACTTC. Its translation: CASSPRPDGGSLGSYEQYF.

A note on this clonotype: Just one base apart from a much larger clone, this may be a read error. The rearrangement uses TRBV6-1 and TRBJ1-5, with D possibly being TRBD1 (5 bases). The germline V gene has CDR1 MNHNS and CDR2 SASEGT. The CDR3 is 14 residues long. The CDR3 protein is CDSRESTNNQPQHF. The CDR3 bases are TGTGACAGCAGGGAGTCTACTAACAATCAGCCCCAGCATTTT.

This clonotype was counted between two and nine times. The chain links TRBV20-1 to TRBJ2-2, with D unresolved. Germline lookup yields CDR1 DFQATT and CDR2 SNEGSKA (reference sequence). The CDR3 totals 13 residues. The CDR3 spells CRGRSANTGELFF. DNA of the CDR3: TGCAGGGGTCGTTCGGCGAACACCGGGGAGCTGTTTTTT.

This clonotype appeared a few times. The DNA of the CDR3 is TGCAGCGTCCTCAGGAGCACCGGGGAGCTGTTTTTT. Translation: CSVLRSTGELFF. This sequence joins TRBV29-1 and TRBJ2-2; D gene ambiguous. Germline V gene sequence: CDR1 SQVTM, CDR2 ANQGSEA. The CDR3 loop spans 12 amino acids. V lost 6 bases and J lost 4, with 9 bases in between.

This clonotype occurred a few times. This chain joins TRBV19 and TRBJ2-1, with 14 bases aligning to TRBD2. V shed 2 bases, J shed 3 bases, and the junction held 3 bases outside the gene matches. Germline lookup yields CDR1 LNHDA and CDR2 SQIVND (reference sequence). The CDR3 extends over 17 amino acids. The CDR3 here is CASSIRGLAGDYNEQFF. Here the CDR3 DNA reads TGTGCCAGTAGTATAAGGGGACTAGCGGGAGACTACAATGAGCAGTTCTTC.

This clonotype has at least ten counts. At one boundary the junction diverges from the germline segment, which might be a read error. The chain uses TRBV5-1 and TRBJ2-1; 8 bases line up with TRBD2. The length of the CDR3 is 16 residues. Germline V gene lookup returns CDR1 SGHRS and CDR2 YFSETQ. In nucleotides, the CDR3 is TGTGCCAGCAGCTGGACCGGGACTAGCTCCTACAATGAGCAGTTCTTC. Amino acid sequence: CASSWTGTSSYNEQFF. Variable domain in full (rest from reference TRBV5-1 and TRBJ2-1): KAGVTQTPRYLIKTRGQQVTLSCSPISGHRSVSWYQQTPGQGLQFLFEYFSETQRNKGNFPGRFSGRQFSNSRSEMNVSTLELGDSALYLCASSWTGTSSYNEQFFGPGTRLTVL.

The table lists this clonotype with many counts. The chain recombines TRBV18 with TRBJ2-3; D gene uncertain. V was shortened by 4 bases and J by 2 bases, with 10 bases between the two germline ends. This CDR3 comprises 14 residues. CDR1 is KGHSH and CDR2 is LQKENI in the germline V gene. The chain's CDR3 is CASSRMQLTDTQYF. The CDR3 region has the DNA TGTGCCAGCTCACGGATGCAGCTCACAGATACGCAGTATTTT.

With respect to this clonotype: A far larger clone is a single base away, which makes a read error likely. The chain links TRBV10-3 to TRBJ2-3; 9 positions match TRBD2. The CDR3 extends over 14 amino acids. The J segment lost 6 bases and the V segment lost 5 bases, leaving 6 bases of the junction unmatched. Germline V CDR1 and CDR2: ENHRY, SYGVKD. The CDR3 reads CAISPLTSGDTQYF. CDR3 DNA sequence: TGTGCCATCAGTCCACTGACTAGCGGCGATACGCAGTATTTT.

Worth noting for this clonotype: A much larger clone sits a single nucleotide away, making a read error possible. CDR3 in amino acids: CASSPHQGGGRETQYF. The CDR3 DNA sequence: TGTGCCAGCAGTCCCCATCAGGGGGGGGGGCGAGAGACCCAGTACTTC. The V call is TRBV28, the J call TRBJ2-5; either TRBD1 or TRBD2 may supply D (7 bases each). The CDR3 loop spans 16 amino acids. Deletions cut 5 bases from V and 4 bases from J, with 20 bases between. In germline, CDR1 is MDHEN, CDR2 SYDVKM.

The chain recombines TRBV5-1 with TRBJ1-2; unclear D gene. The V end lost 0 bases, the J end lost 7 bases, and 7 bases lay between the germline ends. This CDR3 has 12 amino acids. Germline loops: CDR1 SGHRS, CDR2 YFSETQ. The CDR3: CASSLATGGYTF. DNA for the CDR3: TGCGCCAGCAGCTTGGCCACGGGTGGCTACACCTTC.

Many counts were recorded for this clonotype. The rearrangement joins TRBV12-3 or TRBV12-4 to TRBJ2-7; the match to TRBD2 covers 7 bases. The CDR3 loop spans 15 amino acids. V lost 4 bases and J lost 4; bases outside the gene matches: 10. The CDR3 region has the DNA TGTGCCAGCAGTTACAGCGGGGCCAACGCTTACGAGCAGTACTTC. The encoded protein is CASSYSGANAYEQYF.

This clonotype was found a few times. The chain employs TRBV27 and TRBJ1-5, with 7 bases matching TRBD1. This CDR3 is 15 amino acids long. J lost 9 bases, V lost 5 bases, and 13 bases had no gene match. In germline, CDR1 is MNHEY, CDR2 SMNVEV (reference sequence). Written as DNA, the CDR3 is TGTGCCAGCAGTCGCTTGACAGGGAGTCAACGGCCCCAGCATTTT. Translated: CASSRLTGSQRPQHF.

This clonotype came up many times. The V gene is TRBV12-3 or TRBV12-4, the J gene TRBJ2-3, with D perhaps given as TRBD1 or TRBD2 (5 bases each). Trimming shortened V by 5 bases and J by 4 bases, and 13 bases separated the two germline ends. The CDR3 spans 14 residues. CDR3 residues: CASSRGAGADTQYF. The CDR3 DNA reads TGTGCCAGCAGTCGAGGGGCTGGGGCAGATACGCAGTATTTT.

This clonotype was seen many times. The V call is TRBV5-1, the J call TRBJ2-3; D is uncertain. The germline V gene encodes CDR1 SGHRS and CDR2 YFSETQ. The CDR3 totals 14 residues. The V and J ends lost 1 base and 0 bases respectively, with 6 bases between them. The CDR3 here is CASSLLQSTDTQYF. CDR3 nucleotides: TGCGCCAGCAGCTTGCTACAGAGCACAGATACGCAGTATTTT.

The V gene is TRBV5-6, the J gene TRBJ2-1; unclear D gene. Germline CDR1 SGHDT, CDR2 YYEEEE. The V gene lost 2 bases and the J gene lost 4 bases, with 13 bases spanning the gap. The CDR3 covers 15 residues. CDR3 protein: CASSFPTVPYNEQFF. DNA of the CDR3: TGTGCCAGCAGCTTCCCCACAGTTCCTTACAATGAGCAGTTCTTC.

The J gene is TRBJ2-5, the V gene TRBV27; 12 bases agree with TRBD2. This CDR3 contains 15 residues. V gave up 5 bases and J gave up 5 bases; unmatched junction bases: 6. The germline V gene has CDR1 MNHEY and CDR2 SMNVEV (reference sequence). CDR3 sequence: CASSVLAGGVETQYF. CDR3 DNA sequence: TGTGCCAGCAGTGTTCTAGCGGGAGGGGTGGAGACCCAGTACTTC.

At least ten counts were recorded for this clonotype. This CDR3 reads CAWEPTSGRSNNEQFF. CDR3 nucleotides: TGTGCCTGGGAACCGACTAGCGGGAGGTCGAACAATGAGCAGTTCTTC. The chain joins TRBV30 to TRBJ2-1, with 13 bases lining up with TRBD2. Germline lookup yields CDR1 GTSNPN and CDR2 SVGIG (reference sequence). Trimming took 5 bases from V and 5 from J; bases not matched to a gene: 9. The CDR3 has 16 residues.

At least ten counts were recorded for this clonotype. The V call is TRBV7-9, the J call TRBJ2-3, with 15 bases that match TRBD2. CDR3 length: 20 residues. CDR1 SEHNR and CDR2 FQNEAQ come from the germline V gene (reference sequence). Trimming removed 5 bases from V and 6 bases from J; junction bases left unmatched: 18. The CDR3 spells CASSTRTGTSGRKGTDTQYF. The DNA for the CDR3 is TGTGCCAGCAGCACACGCACCGGGACTAGCGGGAGGAAGGGGACGGATACGCAGTATTTT. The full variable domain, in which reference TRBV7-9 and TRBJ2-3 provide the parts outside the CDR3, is DTGVSQNPRHKITKRGQNVTFRCDPISEHNRLYWYRQTLGQGPEFLTYFQNEAQLEKSRLLSDRFSAERPKGSFSTLEIQRTEQGDSAMYLCASSTRTGTSGRKGTDTQYFGPGTRLTVL.

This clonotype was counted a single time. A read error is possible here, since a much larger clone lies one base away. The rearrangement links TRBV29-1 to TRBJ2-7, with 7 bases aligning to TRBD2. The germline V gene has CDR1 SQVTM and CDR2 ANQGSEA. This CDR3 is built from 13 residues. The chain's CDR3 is CGVAAAGAYEQYF. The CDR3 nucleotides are TGCGGCGTTGCGGCCGCGGGAGCCTACGAGCAGTACTTC.

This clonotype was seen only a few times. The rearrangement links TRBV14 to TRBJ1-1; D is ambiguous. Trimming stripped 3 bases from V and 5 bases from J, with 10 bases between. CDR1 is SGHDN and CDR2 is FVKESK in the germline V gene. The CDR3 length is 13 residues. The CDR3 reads CASSQGYATEAFF. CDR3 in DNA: TGTGCCAGCAGCCAGGGGTATGCGACTGAAGCTTTCTTT.

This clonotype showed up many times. The CDR3 DNA is TGTGCCAGCACCCTGACGGGGTCCTATAATTCACCCCTCCACTTT. This sequence encodes CASTLTGSYNSPLHF. The chain combines TRBV27 with TRBJ1-6; D unclear. Germline lookup yields CDR1 MNHEY and CDR2 SMNVEV (reference sequence). This CDR3 has 15 residues. V was clipped by 7 bases and J by 1 base, with 11 bases between them.

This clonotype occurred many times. CDR3 loop: CASSLEGTRPNEQFF. DNA for the CDR3: TGTGCCAGCAGCTTAGAAGGGACTAGGCCCAATGAGCAGTTCTTC. The J gene is TRBJ2-1, the V gene TRBV7-9, with 8 positions matching TRBD2. Germline V lookup: CDR1 SEHNR, CDR2 FQNEAQ (reference sequence). The ends lost 1 base at V and 6 bases at J; junction bases unmatched: 5. The CDR3 loop spans 15 amino acids.

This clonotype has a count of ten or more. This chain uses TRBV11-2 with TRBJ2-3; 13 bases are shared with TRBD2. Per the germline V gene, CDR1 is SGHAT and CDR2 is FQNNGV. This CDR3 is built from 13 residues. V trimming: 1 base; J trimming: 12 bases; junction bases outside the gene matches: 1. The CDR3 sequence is CASSLGLAGGQYF. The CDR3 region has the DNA TGTGCCAGCAGCTTAGGACTAGCGGGAGGCCAGTATTTT.

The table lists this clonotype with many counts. The CDR3 reads CASSQDRTGWNTEAFF. DNA of the CDR3: TGTGCCAGCAGCCAAGATCGAACAGGGTGGAACACTGAAGCTTTCTTT. The J gene is TRBJ1-1, the V gene TRBV3-1, with D possibly TRBD1 on 6 matching bases. The germline gives CDR1 LGHDT, CDR2 YNNKEL (reference sequence). CDR3 size: 16 residues. Trimming shortened V by 0 bases and J by 1 base, and 12 bases separated the two germline ends.

The CDR3 DNA reads as TGCAGTGCTAGAGACACTCTCGGGGATAGCCAAAACACCATATATTTT. It codes for CSARDTLGDSQNTIYF. The genes are TRBV20-1 and TRBJ1-3; unclear D gene. Germline V gene sequence: CDR1 DFQATT, CDR2 SNEGSKA (reference sequence). The CDR3 runs 16 residues. V was cut by 0 bases and J by 6 bases, with 18 bases left in between.

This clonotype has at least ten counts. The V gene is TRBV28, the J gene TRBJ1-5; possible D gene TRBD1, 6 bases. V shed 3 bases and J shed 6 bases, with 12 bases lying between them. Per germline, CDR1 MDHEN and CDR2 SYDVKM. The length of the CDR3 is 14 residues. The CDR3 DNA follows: TGTGCCAGCAGTTTCCTTGGGGGCAGTCAGCCCCAGCATTTT. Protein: CASSFLGGSQPQHF.

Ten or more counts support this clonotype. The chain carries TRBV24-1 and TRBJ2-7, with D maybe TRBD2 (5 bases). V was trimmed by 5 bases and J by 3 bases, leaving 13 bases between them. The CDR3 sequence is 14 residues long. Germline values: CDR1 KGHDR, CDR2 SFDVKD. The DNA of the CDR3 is TGTGCCACCAGTGCCTCGGGGTCTATCTACGAGCAGTACTTC. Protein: CATSASGSIYEQYF.

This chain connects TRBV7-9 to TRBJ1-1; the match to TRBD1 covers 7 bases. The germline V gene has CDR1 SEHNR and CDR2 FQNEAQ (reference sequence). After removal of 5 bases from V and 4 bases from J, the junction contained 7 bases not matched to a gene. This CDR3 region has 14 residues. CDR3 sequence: CASSPGTAGTEAFF. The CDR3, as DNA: TGTGCCAGCAGCCCCGGGACAGCCGGCACTGAAGCTTTCTTT.

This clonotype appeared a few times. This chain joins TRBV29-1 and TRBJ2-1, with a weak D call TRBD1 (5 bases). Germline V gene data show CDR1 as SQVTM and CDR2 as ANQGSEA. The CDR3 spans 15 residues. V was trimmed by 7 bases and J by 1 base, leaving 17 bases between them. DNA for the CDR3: TGCAGCGCCCAGCCGCGCAGGGCATCCTACAATGAGCAGTTCTTC. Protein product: CSAQPRRASYNEQFF.

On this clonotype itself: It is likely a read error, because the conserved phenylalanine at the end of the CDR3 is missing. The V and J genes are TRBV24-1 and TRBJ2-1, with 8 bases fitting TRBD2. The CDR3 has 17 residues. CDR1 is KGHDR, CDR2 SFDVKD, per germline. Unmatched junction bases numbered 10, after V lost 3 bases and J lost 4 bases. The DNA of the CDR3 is TGTGCCACCAGTGATCCCATTATTGCGGGGGGTTACAATGAGCAGTTCCTC. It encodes CATSDPIIAGGYNEQFL.